The sequence of this TCR beta chain was determined in a study of cytomegalovirus exposure and HLA in healthy donors. Study conclusions and caveats: Within an earlier analysis, most TCR beta V segments proved productive either about 87% or about 30% of the time. Later, an analysis found that common viral pathogens appeared to be linked with several of the most significant clusters.

On this clone: The antigen is undetermined.

Use of 60 Vbeta and 13 Jbeta primers characterized the PCR. The authors' processing: In a later analysis, the count reached about 75 million unique TCR beta chains, with about 9.9 million shared. Profiling relied on immunoSEQ multiplex PCR, and the TCRdb table lists in-frame clones only, not all of them. V, J and clone size are taken as reported in that table, and D and trimming were inferred from the DNA itself. The sample includes about 160,000 clones, approximately 82% seen only once; the top ten take 6.4%. Healthy bone marrow donors made up the donors. V lost 4 bases and J lost 4, with 8 bases in between. The CDR3 is 12 residues long. CDR1 and CDR2 from the germline V gene are SGHDT and YYEEEE.

The sequence derives from a man aged 50 or older in good health and CMV-seropositive. What was sequenced was PBMCs. The chain employs TRBV5-6 and TRBJ1-2; unclear D gene. In nucleotides, the CDR3 is TGTGCCAGCAGCCAGAGGGTCTATGGCTACACCTTC. This codes for CASSQRVYGYTF.